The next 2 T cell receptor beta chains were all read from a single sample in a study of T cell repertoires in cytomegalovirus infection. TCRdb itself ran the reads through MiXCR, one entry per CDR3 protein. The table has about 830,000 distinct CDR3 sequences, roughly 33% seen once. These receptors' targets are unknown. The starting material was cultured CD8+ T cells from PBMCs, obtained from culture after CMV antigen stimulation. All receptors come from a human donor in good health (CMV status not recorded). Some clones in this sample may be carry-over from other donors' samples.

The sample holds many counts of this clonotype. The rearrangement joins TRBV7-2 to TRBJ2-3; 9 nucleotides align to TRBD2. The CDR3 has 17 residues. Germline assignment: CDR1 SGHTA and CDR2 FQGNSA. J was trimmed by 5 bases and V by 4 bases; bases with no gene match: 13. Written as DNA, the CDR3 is TGTGCCAGCAGCTCCTGGTCGGCGGGGGGGCCGGTAGATACGCAGTATTTT. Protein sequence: CASSSWSAGGPVDTQYF.

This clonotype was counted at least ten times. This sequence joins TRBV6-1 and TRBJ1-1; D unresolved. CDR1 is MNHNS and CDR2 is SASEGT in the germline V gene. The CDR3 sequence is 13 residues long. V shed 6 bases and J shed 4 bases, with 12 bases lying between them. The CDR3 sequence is CASSLILVTEAFF. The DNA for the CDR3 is TGTGCCAGCAGCCTAATTTTGGTCACTGAAGCTTTCTTT.